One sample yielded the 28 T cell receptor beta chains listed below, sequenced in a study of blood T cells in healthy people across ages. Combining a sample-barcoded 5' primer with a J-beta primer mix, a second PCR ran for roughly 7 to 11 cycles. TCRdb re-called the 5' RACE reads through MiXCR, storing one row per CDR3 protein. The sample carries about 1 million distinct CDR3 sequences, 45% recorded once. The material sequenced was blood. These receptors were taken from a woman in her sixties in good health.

The CDR3 DNA is TGTGCCAGCAGTTTTCGAGGGTCGTACGAGACCCAGTACTTC. It is translated as CASSFRGSYETQYF. The chain uses TRBV6-5 and TRBJ2-5; D might be TRBD2 (5 bases). This CDR3 comprises 14 residues. V lost 4 bases and J lost 5, with 14 bases in between. Per the germline V gene, CDR1 is MNHEY and CDR2 is SVGAGI.

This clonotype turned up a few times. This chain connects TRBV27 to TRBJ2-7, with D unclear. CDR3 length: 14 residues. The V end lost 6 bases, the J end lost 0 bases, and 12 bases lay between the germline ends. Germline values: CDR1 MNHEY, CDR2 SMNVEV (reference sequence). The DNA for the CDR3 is TGTGCCAGCAGGGGCGGAAAGAGCTCCTACGAGCAGTACTTC. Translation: CASRGGKSSYEQYF.

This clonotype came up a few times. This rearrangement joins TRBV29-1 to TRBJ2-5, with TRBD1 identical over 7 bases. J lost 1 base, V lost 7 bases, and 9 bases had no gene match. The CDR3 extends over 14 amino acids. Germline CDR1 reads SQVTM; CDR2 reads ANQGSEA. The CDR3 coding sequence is TGCAGCGCCGACACGGGACAGACCCAAGAGACCCAGTACTTC. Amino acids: CSADTGQTQETQYF.

CDR3 loop: CASSDVGQSSYEQYF. The DNA of the CDR3 is TGTGCCAGCAGTGACGTGGGTCAAAGCTCCTACGAGCAGTACTTC. The J gene is TRBJ2-7, the V gene TRBV6-5; D uncertain. The germline CDR1 and CDR2 sequences are MNHEY and SVGAGI. V was trimmed by 5 bases and J by 0 bases, leaving 14 bases between them. The CDR3 has 15 amino acids.

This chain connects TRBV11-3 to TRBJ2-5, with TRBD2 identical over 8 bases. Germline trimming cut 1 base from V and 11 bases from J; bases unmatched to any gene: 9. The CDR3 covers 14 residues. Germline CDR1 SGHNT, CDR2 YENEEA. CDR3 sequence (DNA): TGTGCCAGCAGCTTAGGGCGGGAGGTTGATGAGCAGTACTTC. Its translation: CASSLGREVDEQYF.

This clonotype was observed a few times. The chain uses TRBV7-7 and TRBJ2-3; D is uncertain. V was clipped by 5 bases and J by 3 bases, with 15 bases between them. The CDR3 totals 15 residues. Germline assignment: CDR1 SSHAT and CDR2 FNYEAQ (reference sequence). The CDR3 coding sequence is TGTGCCAGCAGCCGCGGACGCGGAGATACAGATACGCAGTATTTT. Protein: CASSRGRGDTDTQYF.

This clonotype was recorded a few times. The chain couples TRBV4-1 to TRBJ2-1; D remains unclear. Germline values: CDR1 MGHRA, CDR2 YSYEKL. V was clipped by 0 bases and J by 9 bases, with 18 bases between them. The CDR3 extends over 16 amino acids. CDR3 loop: CASSQEGPMVVGEQFF. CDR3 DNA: TGCGCCAGCAGCCAAGAGGGCCCGATGGTGGTAGGTGAGCAGTTCTTC.

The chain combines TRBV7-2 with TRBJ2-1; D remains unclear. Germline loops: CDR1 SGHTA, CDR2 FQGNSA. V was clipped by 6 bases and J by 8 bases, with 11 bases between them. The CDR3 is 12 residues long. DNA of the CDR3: TGTGCCAGCAGTATTTCTAGGTATGAGCAGTTCTTC. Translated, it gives CASSISRYEQFF.

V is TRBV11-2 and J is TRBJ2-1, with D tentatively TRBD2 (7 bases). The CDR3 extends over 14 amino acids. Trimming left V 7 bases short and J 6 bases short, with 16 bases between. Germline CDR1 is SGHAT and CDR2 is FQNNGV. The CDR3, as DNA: TGTGCCAGCATCGGGGGGAGAGGGGGCAATGAGCAGTTCTTC. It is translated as CASIGGRGGNEQFF.

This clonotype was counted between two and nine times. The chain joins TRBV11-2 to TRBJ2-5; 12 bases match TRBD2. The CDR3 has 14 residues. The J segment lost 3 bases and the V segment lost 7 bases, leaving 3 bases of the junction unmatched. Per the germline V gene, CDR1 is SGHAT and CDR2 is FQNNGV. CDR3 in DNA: TGTGCCAGCAAAGCTAGCGGGAGGGAAGAGACCCAGTACTTC. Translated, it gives CASKASGREETQYF.

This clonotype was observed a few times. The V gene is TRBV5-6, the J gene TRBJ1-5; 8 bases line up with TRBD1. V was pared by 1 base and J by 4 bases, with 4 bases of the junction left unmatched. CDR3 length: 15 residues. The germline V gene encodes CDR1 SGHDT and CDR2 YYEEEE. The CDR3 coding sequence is TGTGCCAGCAGCTTGCGGGACAGGATAAATCAGCCCCAGCATTTT. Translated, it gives CASSLRDRINQPQHF.

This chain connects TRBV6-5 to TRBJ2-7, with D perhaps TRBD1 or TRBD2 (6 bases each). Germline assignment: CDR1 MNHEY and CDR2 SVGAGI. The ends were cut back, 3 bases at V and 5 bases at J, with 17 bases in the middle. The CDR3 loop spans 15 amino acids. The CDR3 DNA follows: TGTGCCAGCAGTTATTCCCGGGGGCAAGGAAACGAGCAGTACTTC. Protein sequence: CASSYSRGQGNEQYF.

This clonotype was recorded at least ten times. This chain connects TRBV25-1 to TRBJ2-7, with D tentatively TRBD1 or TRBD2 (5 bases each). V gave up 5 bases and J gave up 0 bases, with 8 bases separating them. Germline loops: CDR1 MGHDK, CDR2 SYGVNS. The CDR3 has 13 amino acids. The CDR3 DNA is TGTGCCAGCAGTCAGGGACGCTCCTACGAGCAGTACTTC. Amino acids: CASSQGRSYEQYF.

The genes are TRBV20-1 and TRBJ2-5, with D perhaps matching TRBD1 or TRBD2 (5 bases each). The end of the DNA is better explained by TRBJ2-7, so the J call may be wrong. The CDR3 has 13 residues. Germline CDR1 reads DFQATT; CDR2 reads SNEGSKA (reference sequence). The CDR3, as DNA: TGCAGTGCTAACTCTGGCCAGGGAGCCGAGCAGTACTTC. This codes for CSANSGQGAEQYF.

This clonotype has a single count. CDR3 loop: CASSPRSPGSLTGRGSYNEQFF. Written as DNA, the CDR3 is TGTGCCAGCAGTCCGAGGTCCCCCGGTTCCCTCACCGGGCGGGGCTCCTACAATGAGCAGTTCTTC. The chain combines TRBV11-1 with TRBJ2-1; tentative D call: TRBD2 (6 bases). Looked up from germline, CDR1 is SGHAT and CDR2 is FQDESV (reference sequence). The ends were cut back, 6 bases at V and 0 bases at J, with 33 bases in the middle. The CDR3 spans 22 residues.

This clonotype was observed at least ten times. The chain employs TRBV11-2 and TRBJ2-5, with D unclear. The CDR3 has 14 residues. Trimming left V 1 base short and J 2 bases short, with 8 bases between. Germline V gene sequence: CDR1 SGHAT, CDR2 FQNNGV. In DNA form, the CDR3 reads TGTGCCAGCAGCTTAGGGACGGATCAAGAGACCCAGTACTTC. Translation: CASSLGTDQETQYF. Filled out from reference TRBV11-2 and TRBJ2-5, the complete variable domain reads EAGVAQSPRYKIIEKRQSVAFWCNPISGHATLYWYQQILGQGPKLLIQFQNNGVVDDSQLPKDRFSAERLKGVDSTLKIQPAKLEDSAVYLCASSLGTDQETQYFGPGTRLLVL.

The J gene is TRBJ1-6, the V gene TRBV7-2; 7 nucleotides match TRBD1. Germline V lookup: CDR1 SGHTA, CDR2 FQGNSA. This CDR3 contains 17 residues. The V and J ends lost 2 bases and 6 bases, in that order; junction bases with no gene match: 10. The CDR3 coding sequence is TGTGCCAGCAGCTTAAGGCCAGGGGGGATTTCTAATTCACCCCTCCACTTT. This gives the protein CASSLRPGGISNSPLHF.

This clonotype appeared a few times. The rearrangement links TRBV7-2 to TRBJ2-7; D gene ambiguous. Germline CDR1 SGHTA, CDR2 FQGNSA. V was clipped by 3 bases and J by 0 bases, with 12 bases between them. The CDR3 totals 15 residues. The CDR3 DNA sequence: TGTGCCAGCAGCTTCTACGGCGGAAGCTCCTACGAGCAGTACTTC. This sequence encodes CASSFYGGSSYEQYF.

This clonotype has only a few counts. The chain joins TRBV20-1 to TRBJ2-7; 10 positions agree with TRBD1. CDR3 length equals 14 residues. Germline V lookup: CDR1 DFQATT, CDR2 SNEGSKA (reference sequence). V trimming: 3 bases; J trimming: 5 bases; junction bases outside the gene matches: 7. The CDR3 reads CSARGDRGLDEQYF. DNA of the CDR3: TGCAGTGCTAGGGGGGACAGGGGTTTGGACGAGCAGTACTTC.

The CDR3: CASSLKGPRSLVSNEQYF. The CDR3 nucleotides are TGTGCCAGCAGCTTAAAGGGCCCCCGGAGCCTAGTCTCCAATGAGCAGTACTTC. V and J are TRBV7-9 and TRBJ2-7; D call uncertain. Germline loops: CDR1 SEHNR, CDR2 FQNEAQ (reference sequence). CDR3 length equals 18 residues. Between the trimmed V and J ends, which lost 2 bases and 7 bases, there was a span of 27 bases.

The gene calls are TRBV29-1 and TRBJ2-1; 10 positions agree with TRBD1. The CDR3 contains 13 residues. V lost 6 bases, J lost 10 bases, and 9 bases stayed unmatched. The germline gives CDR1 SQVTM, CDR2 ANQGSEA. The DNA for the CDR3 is TGCAGCGTGAGCGGGACAGGGGTCCACGAGCAGTTCTTC. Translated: CSVSGTGVHEQFF.

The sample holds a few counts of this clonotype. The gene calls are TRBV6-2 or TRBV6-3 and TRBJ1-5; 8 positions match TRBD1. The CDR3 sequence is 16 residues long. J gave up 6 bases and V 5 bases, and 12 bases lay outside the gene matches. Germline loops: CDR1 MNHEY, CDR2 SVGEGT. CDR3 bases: TGTGCCAGCAGTAGTTACGGGCAGGGGGCAGGTCAGCCCCAGCATTTT. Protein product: CASSSYGQGAGQPQHF.

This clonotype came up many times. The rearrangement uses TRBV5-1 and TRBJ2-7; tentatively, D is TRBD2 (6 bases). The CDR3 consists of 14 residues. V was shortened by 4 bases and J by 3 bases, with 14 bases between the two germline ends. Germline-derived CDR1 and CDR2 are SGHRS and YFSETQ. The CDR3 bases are TGCGCCAGCAGCACATCCGGGACTCTCTACGAGCAGTACTTC. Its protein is CASSTSGTLYEQYF.

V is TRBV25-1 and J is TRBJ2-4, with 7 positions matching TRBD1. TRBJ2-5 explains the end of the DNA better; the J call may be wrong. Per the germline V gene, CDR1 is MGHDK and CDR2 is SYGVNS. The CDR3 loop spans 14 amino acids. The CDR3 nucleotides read TGTGCCACCCAAAAGGGACAGACTCAAGAGACCCAGTACTTC. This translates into CATQKGQTQETQYF.

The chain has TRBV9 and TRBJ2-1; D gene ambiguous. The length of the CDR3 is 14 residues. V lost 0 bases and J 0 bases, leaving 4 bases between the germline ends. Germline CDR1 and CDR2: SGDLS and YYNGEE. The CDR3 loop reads CASSVVASYNEQFF. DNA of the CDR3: TGTGCCAGCAGCGTAGTCGCCTCCTACAATGAGCAGTTCTTC.

CDR3 DNA: TGTGCCAGCAGCTTAACCACGGGGACATACTATGGCTACACCTTC. Translation gives CASSLTTGTYYGYTF. This rearrangement joins TRBV7-3 to TRBJ1-2; perhaps TRBD1 as D (6 bases). Deletions cut 0 bases from V and 3 bases from J, with 11 bases between. The CDR3 spans 15 residues. Per germline, CDR1 SGHTA and CDR2 FQGTGA. Full variable domain (missing parts from reference TRBV7-3 and TRBJ1-2): GAGVSQTPSNKVTEKGKYVELRCDPISGHTALYWYRQSLGQGPEFLIYFQGTGAADDSGLPNDRFFAVRPEGSVSTLKIQRTERGDSAVYLCASSLTTGTYYGYTFGSGTRLTVV.

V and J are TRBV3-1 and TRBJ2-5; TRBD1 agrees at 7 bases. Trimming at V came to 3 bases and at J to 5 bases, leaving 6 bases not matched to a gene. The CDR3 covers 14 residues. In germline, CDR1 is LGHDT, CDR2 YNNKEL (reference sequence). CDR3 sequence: CASSHKGAWETQYF. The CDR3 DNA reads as TGTGCCAGCAGCCACAAGGGGGCTTGGGAGACCCAGTACTTC.

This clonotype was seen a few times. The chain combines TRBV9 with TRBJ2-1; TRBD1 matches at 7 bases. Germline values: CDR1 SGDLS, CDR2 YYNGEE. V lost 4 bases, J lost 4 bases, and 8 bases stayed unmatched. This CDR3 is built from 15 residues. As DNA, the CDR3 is TGTGCCAGCAGCCCTCAAACAGGGGCTTACAATGAGCAGTTCTTC. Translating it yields CASSPQTGAYNEQFF.